These 31 T cell receptor beta chains share one sample of origin, sequenced in a study of blood T cell repertoires in COVID-19. Using immunoSEQ multiplex PCR, the repertoire was profiled, and TCRdb retains in-frame clones only, with some absent. The repertoire has 100,000 to 150,000 clones, about 91% of them found once; the top ten carry 9% to 12%. The sequenced material came from peripheral blood. Receptors originate from a man aged 45 to 65 with acute or convalescent COVID-19.

The J gene is TRBJ2-7, the V gene TRBV5-1, with 7 bases lining up with TRBD1. Per the germline V gene, CDR1 is SGHRS and CDR2 is YFSETQ. The CDR3 has 14 residues. Trimming took 3 bases from V and 4 from J; bases not matched to a gene: 7. The CDR3 is CASSSPGQQYEQYF. Here the CDR3 DNA reads TGCGCCAGCAGCTCGCCGGGACAGCAATACGAGCAGTACTTC.

The chain joins TRBV5-1 to TRBJ1-2; 9 nucleotides line up with TRBD1. J gave up 4 bases and V 0 bases, and 7 bases lay outside the gene matches. Germline CDR1 SGHRS, CDR2 YFSETQ. This CDR3 is 16 amino acids long. The CDR3 bases are TGCGCCAGCAGCTTGGAGCCGGGACAGGGTTCCTATGGCTACACCTTC. It codes for CASSLEPGQGSYGYTF.

Concerning this clone: Within the sample, other DNA sequences also encode this same CDR3. The V gene is TRBV11-2, the J gene TRBJ1-2; D uncertain. The V end was cut by 0 bases, the J end by 2 bases, with 4 bases between. The CDR3 sequence is 13 residues long. Looked up from germline, CDR1 is SGHAT and CDR2 is FQNNGV. CDR3 sequence (DNA): TGTGCCAGCAGCTTAGATCTGAACTATGGCTACACCTTC. This gives the protein CASSLDLNYGYTF.

V and J are TRBV19 and TRBJ1-3; D not resolved. The CDR3 consists of 16 residues. Germline V gives CDR1 LNHDA, CDR2 SQIVND (reference sequence). V shed 5 bases and J shed 4 bases, with 18 bases lying between them. The CDR3 region has the DNA TGTGCCAGTAGTCAACGGCCCACCGCGGCAGGAAACACCATATATTTT. This translates into CASSQRPTAAGNTIYF.

J is TRBJ2-7 and V is TRBV28, with D possibly TRBD2 on 5 matching bases. Germline-derived CDR1 and CDR2 are MDHEN and SYDVKM. Between the trimmed V and J ends, which lost 1 base and 4 bases, there was a span of 20 bases. CDR3 length: 17 residues. The CDR3 protein is CASSLSNPQRPEYEQYF. The CDR3 coding sequence is TGTGCCAGCAGTTTATCCAACCCACAGCGGCCGGAATACGAGCAGTACTTC.

The chain recombines TRBV12-5 with TRBJ2-2; weak D call: TRBD2 (5 bases). The CDR3 spans 15 residues. The V gene lost 5 bases and the J gene lost 4 bases, with 14 bases spanning the gap. Germline V CDR1 and CDR2: LGHNT, FRNRAP. The CDR3 nucleotides read TGTGCTAGTGGTACGAGGGTAGAATTCACCGGGGAGCTGTTTTTT. It codes for CASGTRVEFTGELFF.

This clone is a singleton in its sample. As DNA, the CDR3 is TGTGCCAGCAGCTTAGGACCCAGGACAGGAGAAGCTTTCTTT. Translated: CASSLGPRTGEAFF. The chain is built from TRBV11-2 and TRBJ1-1; 7 nucleotides agree with TRBD1. CDR3 length: 14 residues. V shed 1 base, J shed 8 bases, and the junction held 7 bases outside the gene matches. Germline V gene sequence: CDR1 SGHAT, CDR2 FQNNGV. Complete variable domain (other parts from reference TRBV11-2 and TRBJ1-1): EAGVAQSPRYKIIEKRQSVAFWCNPISGHATLYWYQQILGQGPKLLIQFQNNGVVDDSQLPKDRFSAERLKGVDSTLKIQPAKLEDSAVYLCASSLGPRTGEAFFGQGTRLTVV.

The J gene is TRBJ1-2, the V gene TRBV19; 9 bases match TRBD1. The CDR3 extends over 16 amino acids. Looked up from germline, CDR1 is LNHDA and CDR2 is SQIVND (reference sequence). With V trimmed by 6 bases and J by 4 bases, 12 bases remained unmatched. In DNA, the CDR3 is TGTGCCAGTAGCCGGACAGGGGAAATATATTTCTATGGCTACACCTTC. Encoded protein: CASSRTGEIYFYGYTF.

The rearrangement joins TRBV28 to TRBJ1-6; the D gene is possibly TRBD1 (6 bases). CDR1 MDHEN and CDR2 SYDVKM come from the germline V gene. The CDR3 is 14 residues long. Trimming pared 3 bases from V and 6 bases from J, leaving 9 bases between. This CDR3 reads CASSFHRANSPLHF. The CDR3 DNA reads as TGTGCCAGCAGTTTCCACAGGGCTAATTCACCCCTCCACTTT.

V is TRBV5-6 and J is TRBJ2-7; 10 bases line up with TRBD1. Germline CDR1 is SGHDT and CDR2 is YYEEEE. The CDR3 runs 14 residues. J gave up 3 bases and V 1 base, and 1 base lay outside the gene matches. CDR3: CASSLWTGGYEQYF. CDR3 DNA sequence: TGTGCCAGCAGCTTGTGGACAGGGGGCTACGAGCAGTACTTC.

The rearrangement uses TRBV5-4 and TRBJ2-3; D is perhaps TRBD2 (5 bases). Trimming cost V 1 base and J 4 bases, with 10 bases left between them. Germline V CDR1 and CDR2: SGHNT, YYREEE (reference sequence). This CDR3 has 14 residues. CDR3 in amino acids: CASSLIGRADTQYF. Written as DNA, the CDR3 is TGTGCCAGCAGCTTGATAGGGAGAGCAGATACGCAGTATTTT.

This clone was seen a single time. The J gene is TRBJ1-6, the V gene TRBV18, with D maybe TRBD1 (6 bases). The CDR3 loop spans 14 amino acids. The V end lost 2 bases, the J end lost 8 bases, and 10 bases lay between the germline ends. Germline V lookup: CDR1 KGHSH, CDR2 LQKENI. CDR3 DNA: TGTGCCAGCTCACCAGGGGGCAAAGATTCACCCCTCCACTTT. Its translation: CASSPGGKDSPLHF.

V usage is TRBV5-1 and J usage is TRBJ2-7; 7 nucleotides match TRBD2. The CDR3 has 15 amino acids. The germline V gene has CDR1 SGHRS and CDR2 YFSETQ. V shed 6 bases, J shed 2 bases, and the junction held 11 bases outside the gene matches. DNA for the CDR3: TGCGCCAGCAAGCGGGAACCGGCGGGAGCCTACGAGCAGTACTTC. This translates into CASKREPAGAYEQYF. The variable domain in full, completed from reference TRBV5-1 and TRBJ2-7, reads KAGVTQTPRYLIKTRGQQVTLSCSPISGHRSVSWYQQTPGQGLQFLFEYFSETQRNKGNFPGRFSGRQFSNSRSEMNVSTLELGDSALYLCASKREPAGAYEQYFGPGTRLTVT.

In DNA form, the CDR3 reads TGTGCCAGCAGTTTCCCCGGGACAGGGGCTGGCTACACCTTC. It codes for CASSFPGTGAGYTF. V usage is TRBV28 and J usage is TRBJ1-2; 10 bases map to TRBD1. Per germline, CDR1 MDHEN and CDR2 SYDVKM. This CDR3 is built from 14 residues. With V trimmed by 3 bases and J by 7 bases, 5 bases remained unmatched.

The chain has TRBV5-1 and TRBJ2-1, with D perhaps matching TRBD1 (5 bases). CDR1 and CDR2 from the germline V gene are SGHRS and YFSETQ. Trimming took off 4 bases at V and 5 bases at J, with 13 bases between the two ends. There are 14 residues in the CDR3. The CDR3 DNA sequence: TGCGCCAGCAGCATCGGCCCAGGGAACAATGAGCAGTTCTTC. Encoded protein: CASSIGPGNNEQFF.

The gene calls are TRBV29-1 and TRBJ1-1; 9 bases fit TRBD1. V shed 7 bases, J shed 1 base, and the junction held 4 bases outside the gene matches. This CDR3 has 13 residues. CDR1 and CDR2 (germline): SQVTM, ANQGSEA. The chain's CDR3 is CSGGTGRNTEAFF. The DNA for the CDR3 is TGCAGCGGGGGGACAGGGAGGAACACTGAAGCTTTCTTT.

This sequence joins TRBV6-5 and TRBJ2-7, with 12 positions matching TRBD2. J gave up 5 bases and V 6 bases, and 2 bases lay outside the gene matches. Germline V gene data show CDR1 as MNHEY and CDR2 as SVGAGI. The CDR3 is made up of 13 amino acids. The CDR3 region is CASRLAGGHEQYF. CDR3 coding DNA: TGTGCCAGCAGACTAGCGGGAGGTCACGAGCAGTACTTC.

The chain links TRBV4-1 to TRBJ1-6; unclear D gene. Trimming shortened V by 4 bases and J by 7 bases, and 20 bases separated the two germline ends. Per the germline V gene, CDR1 is MGHRA and CDR2 is YSYEKL. The CDR3 runs 17 residues. The CDR3 loop is CASSPSNRPLENSPLHF. In DNA, the CDR3 is TGCGCCAGCAGCCCATCAAACCGACCGCTGGAGAATTCACCCCTCCACTTT.

The rearrangement links TRBV20-1 to TRBJ2-1; D is perhaps TRBD1 (5 bases). Germline V gene lookup returns CDR1 DFQATT and CDR2 SNEGSKA (reference sequence). The CDR3 runs 14 residues. Trimming left V 3 bases short and J 0 bases short, with 9 bases between. CDR3 bases: TGCAGTGCTAGTGGCGACAGCTCCTACAATGAGCAGTTCTTC. Protein: CSASGDSSYNEQFF.

This sequence joins TRBV3-1 (or the pseudogene TRBV3-2) and TRBJ2-2, with unresolved D. The CDR3 has 16 amino acids. CDR1 and CDR2 (germline): LGHDT, YNNKEL (reference sequence). Trimming removed 4 bases from V and 0 bases from J, with 12 bases in between. Here the CDR3 reads CASSRLTGTNTGELFF. The CDR3 nucleotides read TGTGCCAGCAGCCGACTGACGGGTACGAACACCGGGGAGCTGTTTTTT.

The V call is TRBV4-1, the J call TRBJ1-1; D not resolved. CDR1 and CDR2 (germline): MGHRA, YSYEKL. Trimming removed 3 bases at V and 1 base at J, with 18 bases between. CDR3 length equals 17 residues. The CDR3, as DNA: TGCGCCAGCAGCCAGGGGAGGCTACGGACCTCGAACACTGAAGCTTTCTTT. Residues: CASSQGRLRTSNTEAFF.

With regard to this clone: The DNA is left out, because the CDR3 cannot be placed on it with certainty; the CDR3 is given as TCRdb lists it. Other DNA sequences in the sample encode the same CDR3. This rearrangement joins TRBV5-4 to TRBJ2-7; the listed D gene, TRBD1, was not tested against the DNA. The germline CDR1 and CDR2 sequences are SGHNT and YYREEE (reference sequence). The CDR3 has 15 amino acids, counting both end residues. CDR3 sequence reads: CASSPFGQGAYEQYF.

V is TRBV5-1 and J is TRBJ2-1, with a weak D call TRBD2 (6 bases). Trimming took off 0 bases at V and 6 bases at J, with 10 bases between the two ends. Germline V lookup: CDR1 SGHRS, CDR2 YFSETQ. The CDR3 loop spans 14 amino acids. CDR3 sequence: CASSLAGGTNEQFF. Here the CDR3 DNA reads TGCGCCAGCAGCTTGGCTGGGGGGACCAATGAGCAGTTCTTC. Complete variable domain (other parts from reference TRBV5-1 and TRBJ2-1): KAGVTQTPRYLIKTRGQQVTLSCSPISGHRSVSWYQQTPGQGLQFLFEYFSETQRNKGNFPGRFSGRQFSNSRSEMNVSTLELGDSALYLCASSLAGGTNEQFFGPGTRLTVL.

The rearrangement uses TRBV4-2 and TRBJ2-2, with 10 positions matching TRBD1. The CDR3 covers 16 residues. Trimming at V came to 1 base and at J to 4 bases, leaving 3 bases not matched to a gene. Per the germline V gene, CDR1 is LGHNA and CDR2 is YNFKEQ. CDR3 residues: CASSQVGTGVTGELFF. CDR3 bases: TGTGCCAGCAGCCAAGTTGGGACAGGGGTCACCGGGGAGCTGTTTTTT.

J is TRBJ1-3 and V is TRBV5-1, with D tentatively TRBD1 (6 bases). The length of the CDR3 is 14 residues. Trimming took off 4 bases at V and 8 bases at J, with 16 bases between the two ends. CDR1 is SGHRS and CDR2 is YFSETQ in the germline V gene. CDR3 bases: TGCGCCAGCAGCCTAAGGACAGCGGGGGACACCATATATTTT. It encodes CASSLRTAGDTIYF.

The chain carries TRBV18 and TRBJ2-3; 12 nucleotides align to TRBD2. CDR3 length: 19 residues. With V trimmed by 3 bases and J by 3 bases, 13 bases remained unmatched. Per germline, CDR1 KGHSH and CDR2 LQKENI. CDR3 bases: TGTGCCAGCTCACCCGCGCTAGCGGGGGGGCCGAGGGGGACAGATACGCAGTATTTT. Residues: CASSPALAGGPRGTDTQYF.

The count of this clone is one. This sequence joins TRBV7-3 and TRBJ1-2; a weak D match, TRBD1 (6 bases). This CDR3 is built from 13 residues. The V gene's germline CDR1 is SGHTA and CDR2 FQGTGA. The germline V and J ends were trimmed by 0 bases and 5 bases, with 7 bases remaining between them. The CDR3 DNA reads as TGTGCCAGCAGCTTAACGGGGGCGTATGGCTACACCTTC. It translates to CASSLTGAYGYTF.

The CDR3, as DNA: TGCGCCAGCAGTGCAACCCCCGGGCAGGGATGGTATGGCTACACCTTC. Amino acids: CASSATPGQGWYGYTF. This chain joins TRBV10-1 and TRBJ1-2; weak D call: TRBD1 (5 bases). From germline, CDR1 is WNHNN and CDR2 SYGVQD (reference sequence). With 4 bases removed from V and 5 bases from J, the gap between germline ends came to 20 bases. The CDR3 loop spans 16 amino acids.

The V and J genes are TRBV12-3 or TRBV12-4 and TRBJ1-1, with unresolved D. There are 13 residues in the CDR3. Between the trimmed V and J ends, which lost 7 bases and 3 bases, there was a span of 12 bases. CDR3 sequence reads: CASTYNGYTEAFF. The CDR3 DNA follows: TGTGCCAGCACCTATAACGGGTACACTGAAGCTTTCTTT.

The chain recombines TRBV7-9 with TRBJ1-1; D unclear. Per germline, CDR1 SEHNR and CDR2 FQNEAQ (reference sequence). This CDR3 contains 15 residues. Trimming removed 0 bases at V and 1 base at J, with 9 bases between. CDR3 protein: CASSLAYTQNTEAFF. CDR3 in DNA: TGTGCCAGCAGCTTAGCTTACACGCAGAACACTGAAGCTTTCTTT. The entire variable domain, with the rest obtained from reference TRBV7-9 and TRBJ1-1, is as follows: DTGVSQNPRHKITKRGQNVTFRCDPISEHNRLYWYRQTLGQGPEFLTYFQNEAQLEKSRLLSDRFSAERPKGSFSTLEIQRTEQGDSAMYLCASSLAYTQNTEAFFGQGTRLTVV.

The rearrangement uses TRBV9 and TRBJ1-2; D is uncertain. Germline values: CDR1 SGDLS, CDR2 YYNGEE. The CDR3 spans 14 residues. V lost 0 bases and J lost 4, with 10 bases in between. This CDR3 is CASSVVAGSYGYTF. CDR3 coding DNA: TGTGCCAGCAGCGTAGTAGCCGGAAGCTATGGCTACACCTTC.